A single sample gave rise to the 5 T cell receptor beta chains below, sequenced in a study of blood T cell repertoires in COVID-19 (TCRdb year 2020). Library method: the immunoSEQ multiplex PCR assay. TCRdb re-hosts the immuneACCESS table, in-frame sequences only. Its copies lack some clones; in the studies checked, an unresolved V gene accounts for under half of them, and the cause for the rest is not known. The sample table shows 270,000 or so clones, and approximately 84% are seen once. The ten most abundant clones make up more than 1.1% of the sample. Sample: peripheral blood. The origin of the receptors is a human donor with COVID-19, enrolled during active disease. The donor label of this sample is uncertain.

The chain joins TRBV6-5 to TRBJ2-3, with 8 bases fitting TRBD1. Germline V gene data show CDR1 as MNHEY and CDR2 as SVGAGI. CDR3 length: 14 amino acids. The J segment lost 4 bases and the V segment lost 6 bases, leaving 6 bases of the junction unmatched. The CDR3 region is CASSRQGFADTQYF. Written as DNA, the CDR3 is TGTGCCAGCAGCCGACAGGGGTTTGCAGATACGCAGTATTTT.

This clone was seen ten or more times. The chain has TRBV6-2 or TRBV6-3 and TRBJ2-7; 14 bases align to TRBD2. The V segment lost 5 bases and the J segment 3 bases; nucleotides outside the gene matches: 3. The CDR3 covers 15 residues. Germline lookup yields CDR1 MNHEY and CDR2 SVGEGT. CDR3 sequence: CASSGTSGSFYEQYF. The CDR3 nucleotides are TGTGCCAGCAGTGGGACTAGCGGGAGCTTCTACGAGCAGTACTTC.

J is TRBJ2-2 and V is TRBV6-2 or TRBV6-3; 9 positions agree with TRBD1. The CDR3 spans 16 residues. Germline lookup yields CDR1 MNHEY and CDR2 SVGEGT. The trim removed 2 bases at V and 5 bases at J, leaving 6 bases unmatched. The CDR3 nucleotides read TGTGCCAGCAGTTACGTACAGGGGGCGCAGACCGGGGAGCTGTTTTTT. Amino acid sequence: CASSYVQGAQTGELFF.

This clone was counted once. DNA for the CDR3: TGTGCCAGCAGCTCCCGGGGACAGGGCTTGGGGAAACTGTTTTTT. It yields the protein CASSSRGQGLGKLFF. This chain joins TRBV7-9 and TRBJ1-4; 9 bases agree with TRBD1. CDR1 and CDR2 (germline): SEHNR, FQNEAQ (reference sequence). V shed 4 bases and J 11 bases; nucleotides not matched to a gene: 11. The CDR3 contains 15 residues.

The chain carries TRBV10-3 and TRBJ1-5; D remains unclear. The V end lost 4 bases, the J end lost 5 bases, and 15 bases lay between the germline ends. CDR1 and CDR2 (germline): ENHRY, SYGVKD. CDR3 length: 15 residues. The CDR3 reads CAISVREGFDQPQHF. CDR3 nucleotides: TGTGCCATCAGTGTGAGGGAAGGATTCGATCAGCCCCAGCATTTT.